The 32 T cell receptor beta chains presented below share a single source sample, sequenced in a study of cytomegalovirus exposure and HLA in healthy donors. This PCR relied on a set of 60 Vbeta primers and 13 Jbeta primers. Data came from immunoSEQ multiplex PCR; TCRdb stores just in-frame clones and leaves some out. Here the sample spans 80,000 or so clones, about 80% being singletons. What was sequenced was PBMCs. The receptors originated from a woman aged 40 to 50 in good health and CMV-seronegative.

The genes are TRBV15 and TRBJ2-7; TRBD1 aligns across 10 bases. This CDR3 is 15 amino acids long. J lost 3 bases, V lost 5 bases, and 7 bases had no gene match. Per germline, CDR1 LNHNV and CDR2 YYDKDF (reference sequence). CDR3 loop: CATSSDRGLGYEQYF. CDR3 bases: TGTGCCACCAGCTCAGACAGGGGGCTTGGCTACGAGCAGTACTTC.

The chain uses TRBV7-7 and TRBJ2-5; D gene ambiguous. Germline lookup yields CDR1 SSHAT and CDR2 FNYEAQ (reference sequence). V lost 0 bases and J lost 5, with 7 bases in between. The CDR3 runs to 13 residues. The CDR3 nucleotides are TGTGCCAGCAGCTTAGCGAACGGGGAGACCCAGTACTTC. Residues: CASSLANGETQYF.

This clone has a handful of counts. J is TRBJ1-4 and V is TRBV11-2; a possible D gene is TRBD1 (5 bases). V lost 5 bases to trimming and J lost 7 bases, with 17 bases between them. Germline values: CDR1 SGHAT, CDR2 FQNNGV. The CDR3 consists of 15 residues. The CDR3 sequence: CASSPTRGGVEKLFF. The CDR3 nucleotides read TGTGCCAGCAGCCCGACCCGGGGAGGGGTTGAAAAACTGTTTTTT.

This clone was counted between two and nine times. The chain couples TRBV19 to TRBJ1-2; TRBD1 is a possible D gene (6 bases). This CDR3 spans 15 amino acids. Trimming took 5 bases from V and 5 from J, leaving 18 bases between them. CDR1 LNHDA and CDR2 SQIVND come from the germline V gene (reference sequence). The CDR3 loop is CASSGGADRNYGYTF. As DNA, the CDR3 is TGTGCCAGTAGTGGGGGGGCAGACCGGAATTATGGCTACACCTTC.

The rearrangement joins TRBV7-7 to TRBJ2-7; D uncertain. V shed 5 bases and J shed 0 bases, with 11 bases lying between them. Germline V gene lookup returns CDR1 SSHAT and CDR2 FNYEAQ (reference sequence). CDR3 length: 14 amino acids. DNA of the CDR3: TGTGCCAGCAGCCCTCAGGCCGCCTCCTACGAGCAGTACTTC. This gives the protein CASSPQAASYEQYF.

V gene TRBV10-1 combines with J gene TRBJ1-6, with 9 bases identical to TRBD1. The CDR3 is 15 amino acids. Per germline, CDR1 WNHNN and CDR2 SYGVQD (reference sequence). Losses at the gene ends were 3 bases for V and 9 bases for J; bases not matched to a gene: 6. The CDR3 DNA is TGCGCCAGCAGTGAAACCGGGACAGGGACTTCACCCCTCCACTTT. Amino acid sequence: CASSETGTGTSPLHF.

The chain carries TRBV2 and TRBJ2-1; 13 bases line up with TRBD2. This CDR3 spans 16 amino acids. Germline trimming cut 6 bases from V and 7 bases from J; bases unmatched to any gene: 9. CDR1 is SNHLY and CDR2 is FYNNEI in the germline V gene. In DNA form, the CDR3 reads TGTGCCAGCAGCCCCCCACTAGCGGGAGGGCCGAATGAGCAGTTCTTC. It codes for CASSPPLAGGPNEQFF.

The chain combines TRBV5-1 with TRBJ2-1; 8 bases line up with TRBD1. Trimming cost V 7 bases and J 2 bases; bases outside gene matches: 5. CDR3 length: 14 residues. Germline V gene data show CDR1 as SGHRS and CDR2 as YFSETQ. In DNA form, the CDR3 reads TGCGCCAGCTACGCAGGGGGCGCCTACAATGAGCAGTTCTTC. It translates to CASYAGGAYNEQFF.

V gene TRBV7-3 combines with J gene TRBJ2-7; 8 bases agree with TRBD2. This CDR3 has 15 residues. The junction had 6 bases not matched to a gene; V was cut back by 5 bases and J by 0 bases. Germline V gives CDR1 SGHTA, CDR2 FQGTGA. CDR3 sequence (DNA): TGTGCCAGCAGCCTCAGCGGGGGAGGCTCCTACGAGCAGTACTTC. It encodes CASSLSGGGSYEQYF.

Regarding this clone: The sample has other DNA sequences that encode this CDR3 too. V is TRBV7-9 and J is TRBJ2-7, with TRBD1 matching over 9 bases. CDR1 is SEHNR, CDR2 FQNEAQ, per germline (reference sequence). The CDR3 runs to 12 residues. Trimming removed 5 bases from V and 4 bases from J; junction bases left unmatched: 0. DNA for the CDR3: TGTGCCAGCAGCGGGACAGGGTACGAGCAGTACTTC. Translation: CASSGTGYEQYF.

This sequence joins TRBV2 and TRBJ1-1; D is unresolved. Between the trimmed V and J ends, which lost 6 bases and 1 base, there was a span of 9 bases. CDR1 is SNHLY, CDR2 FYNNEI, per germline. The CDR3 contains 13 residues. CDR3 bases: TGTGCCAGCAGGAGAGATCCGAACACTGAAGCTTTCTTT. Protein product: CASRRDPNTEAFF. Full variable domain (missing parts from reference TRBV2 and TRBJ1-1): EPEVTQTPSHQVTQMGQEVILRCVPISNHLYFYWYRQILGQKVEFLVSFYNNEISEKSEIFDDQFSVERPDGSNFTLKIRSTKLEDSAMYFCASRRDPNTEAFFGQGTRLTVV.

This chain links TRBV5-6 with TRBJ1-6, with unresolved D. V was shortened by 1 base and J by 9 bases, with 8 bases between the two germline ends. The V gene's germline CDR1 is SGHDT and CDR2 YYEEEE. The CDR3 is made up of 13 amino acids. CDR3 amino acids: CASSLLSGSPLHF. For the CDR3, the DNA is TGTGCCAGCAGCTTGCTCAGTGGTTCACCCCTCCACTTT.

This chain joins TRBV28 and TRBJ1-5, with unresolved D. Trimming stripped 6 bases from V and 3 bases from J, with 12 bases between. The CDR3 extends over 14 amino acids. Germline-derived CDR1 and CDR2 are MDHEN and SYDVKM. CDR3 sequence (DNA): TGTGCCAGCAGACCATCCGGAGACAATCAGCCCCAGCATTTT. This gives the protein CASRPSGDNQPQHF.

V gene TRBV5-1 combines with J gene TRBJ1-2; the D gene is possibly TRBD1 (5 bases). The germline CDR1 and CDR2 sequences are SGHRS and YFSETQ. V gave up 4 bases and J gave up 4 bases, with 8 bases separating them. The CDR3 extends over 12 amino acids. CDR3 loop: CASSLDSYGYTF. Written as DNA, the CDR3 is TGCGCCAGCAGCCTAGACAGCTATGGCTACACCTTC.

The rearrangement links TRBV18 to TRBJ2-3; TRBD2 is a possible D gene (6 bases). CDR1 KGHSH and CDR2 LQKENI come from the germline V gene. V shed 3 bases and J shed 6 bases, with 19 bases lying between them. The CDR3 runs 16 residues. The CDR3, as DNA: TGTGCCAGCTCACCGCGGTTGGGACTCTCACAGGATACGCAGTATTTT. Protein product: CASSPRLGLSQDTQYF.

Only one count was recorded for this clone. DNA of the CDR3: TGTGCCAGTTTTTCTGGGGGGGACCGCCTCGAGCAGTACTTC. It codes for CASFSGGDRLEQYF. The chain combines TRBV28 with TRBJ2-7; 7 bases map to TRBD2. This CDR3 region has 14 residues. CDR1 is MDHEN and CDR2 is SYDVKM in the germline V gene. The ends lost 9 bases at V and 6 bases at J; junction bases unmatched: 14.

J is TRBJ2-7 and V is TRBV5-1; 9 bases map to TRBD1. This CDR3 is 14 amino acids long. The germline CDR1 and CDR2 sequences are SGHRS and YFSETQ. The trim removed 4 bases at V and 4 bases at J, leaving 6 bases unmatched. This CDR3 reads CASSPDRGRYEQYF. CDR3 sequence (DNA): TGCGCCAGCAGCCCGGACAGGGGCCGGTACGAGCAGTACTTC.

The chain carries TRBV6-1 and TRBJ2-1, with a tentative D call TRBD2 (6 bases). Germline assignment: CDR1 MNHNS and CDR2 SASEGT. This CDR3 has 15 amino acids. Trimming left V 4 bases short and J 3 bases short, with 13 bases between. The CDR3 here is CASSGASVGYNEQFF. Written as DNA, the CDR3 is TGTGCCAGCAGTGGAGCTAGCGTCGGCTACAATGAGCAGTTCTTC.

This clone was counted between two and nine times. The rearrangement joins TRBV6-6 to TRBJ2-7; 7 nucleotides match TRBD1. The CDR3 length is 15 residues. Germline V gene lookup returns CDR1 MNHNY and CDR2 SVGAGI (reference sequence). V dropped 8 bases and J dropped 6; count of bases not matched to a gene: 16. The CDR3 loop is CASAPPTDRSTEQYF. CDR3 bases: TGTGCCAGCGCCCCGCCGACGGACAGGTCAACCGAGCAGTACTTC.

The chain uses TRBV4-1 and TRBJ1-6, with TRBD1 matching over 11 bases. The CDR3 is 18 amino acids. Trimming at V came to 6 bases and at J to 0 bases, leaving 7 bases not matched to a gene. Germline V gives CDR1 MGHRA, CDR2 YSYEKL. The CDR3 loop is CASRLWDRGSSYNSPLHF. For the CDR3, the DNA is TGCGCCAGCAGACTATGGGACAGGGGGAGCTCCTATAATTCACCCCTCCACTTT.

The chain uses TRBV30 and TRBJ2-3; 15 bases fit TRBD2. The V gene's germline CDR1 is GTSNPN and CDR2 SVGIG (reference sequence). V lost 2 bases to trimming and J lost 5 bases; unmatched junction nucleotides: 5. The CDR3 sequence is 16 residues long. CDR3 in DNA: TGTGCCTGGAGTTTGGGACTAGCGGGAGGTGTAGATACGCAGTATTTT. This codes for CAWSLGLAGGVDTQYF.

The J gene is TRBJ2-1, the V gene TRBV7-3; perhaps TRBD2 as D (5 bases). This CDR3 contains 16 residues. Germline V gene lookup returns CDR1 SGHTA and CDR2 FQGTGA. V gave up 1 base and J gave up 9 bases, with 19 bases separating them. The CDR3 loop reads CASSLMSAAPRSEQFF. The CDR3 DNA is TGTGCCAGCAGCTTAATGTCAGCGGCGCCCCGATCTGAGCAGTTCTTC.

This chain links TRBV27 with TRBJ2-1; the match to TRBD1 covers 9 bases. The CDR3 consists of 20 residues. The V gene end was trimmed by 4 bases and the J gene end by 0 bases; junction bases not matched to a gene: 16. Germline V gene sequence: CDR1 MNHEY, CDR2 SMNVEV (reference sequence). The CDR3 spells CASSSTGTGLITSSYNEQFF. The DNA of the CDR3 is TGTGCCAGCAGTTCGACCGGGACAGGGTTAATCACCAGCTCCTACAATGAGCAGTTCTTC.

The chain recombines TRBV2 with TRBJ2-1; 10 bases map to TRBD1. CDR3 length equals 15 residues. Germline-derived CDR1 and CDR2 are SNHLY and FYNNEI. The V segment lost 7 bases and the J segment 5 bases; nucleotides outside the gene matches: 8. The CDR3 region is CASNSGTGVNNEQFF. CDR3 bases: TGTGCCAGCAATTCCGGGACAGGGGTAAACAATGAGCAGTTCTTC.

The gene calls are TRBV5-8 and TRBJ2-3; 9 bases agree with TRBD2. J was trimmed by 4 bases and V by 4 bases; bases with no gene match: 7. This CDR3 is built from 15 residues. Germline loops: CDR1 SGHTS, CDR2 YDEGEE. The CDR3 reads CASSALLAGSDTQYF. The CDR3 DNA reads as TGTGCCAGCAGCGCTTTGCTAGCGGGGTCAGATACGCAGTATTTT.

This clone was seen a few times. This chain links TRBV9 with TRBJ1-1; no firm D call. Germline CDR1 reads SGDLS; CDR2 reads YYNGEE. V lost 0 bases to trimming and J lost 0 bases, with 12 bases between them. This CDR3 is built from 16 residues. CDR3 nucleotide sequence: TGTGCCAGCAGCGTAGAACCTTCACAGATGAACACTGAAGCTTTCTTT. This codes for CASSVEPSQMNTEAFF.

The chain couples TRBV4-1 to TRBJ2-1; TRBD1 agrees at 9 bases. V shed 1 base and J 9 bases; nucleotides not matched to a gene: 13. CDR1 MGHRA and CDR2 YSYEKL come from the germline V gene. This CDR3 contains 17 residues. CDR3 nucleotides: TGCGCCAGCAGCCAAGTCGAGAACAGGGGGCTATCTAGTGAGCAGTTCTTC. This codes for CASSQVENRGLSSEQFF.

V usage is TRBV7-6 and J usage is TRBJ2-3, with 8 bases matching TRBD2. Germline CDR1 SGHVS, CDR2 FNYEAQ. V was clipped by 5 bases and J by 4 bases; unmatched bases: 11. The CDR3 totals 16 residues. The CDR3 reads CASSQLLAGWSDTQYF. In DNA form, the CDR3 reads TGTGCCAGCAGCCAGCTTTTAGCGGGGTGGTCAGATACGCAGTATTTT.

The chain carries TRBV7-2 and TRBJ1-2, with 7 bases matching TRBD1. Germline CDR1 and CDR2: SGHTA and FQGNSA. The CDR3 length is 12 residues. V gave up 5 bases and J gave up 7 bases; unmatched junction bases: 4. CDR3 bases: TGTGCCAGCAGCCACCCAGGGGGTGGCTACACCTTC. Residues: CASSHPGGGYTF.

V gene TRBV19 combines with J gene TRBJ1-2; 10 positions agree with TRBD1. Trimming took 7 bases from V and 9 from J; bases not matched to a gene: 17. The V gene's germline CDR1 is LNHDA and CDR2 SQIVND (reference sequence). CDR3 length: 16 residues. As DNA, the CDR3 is TGTGCCAGTACCGGGACAGGGGCTCCCGAAACTATTAGCTACACCTTC. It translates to CASTGTGAPETISYTF.

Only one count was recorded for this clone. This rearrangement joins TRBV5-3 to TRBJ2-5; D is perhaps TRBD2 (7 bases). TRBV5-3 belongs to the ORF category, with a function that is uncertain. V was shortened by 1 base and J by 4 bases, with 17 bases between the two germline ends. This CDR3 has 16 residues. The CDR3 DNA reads TGTGCCAGAAGCTTGATCGGCGGGAGAGGGGGAGAGACCCAGTACTTC. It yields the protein CARSLIGGRGGETQYF.

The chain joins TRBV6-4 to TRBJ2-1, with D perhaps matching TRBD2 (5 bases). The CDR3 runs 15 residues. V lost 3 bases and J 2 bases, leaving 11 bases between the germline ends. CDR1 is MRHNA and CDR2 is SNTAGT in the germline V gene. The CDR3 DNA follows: TGTGCCAGCAGTGAAGCAGCGGAGACCTACAATGAGCAGTTCTTC. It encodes CASSEAAETYNEQFF.